The 10 T cell receptor beta chains given below trace back to one sample, sequenced in a study of T cell responses to AZD1222 COVID-19 vaccine (dated by TCRdb to 2020 to 2023). Libraries were built with the immunoSEQ multiplex PCR assay. TCRdb holds this immuneACCESS table with in-frame rearrangements only. Some clones are missing; in checked studies, unresolved V genes explain under half, and the rest has no known cause. Across this sample there are about 220,000 clones, with roughly 91% seen only once. The ten largest clones take up around 1% of the sample. The time point tag for this specimen amounts to: baseline before first vaccination. In the paper's terms, the treatment or condition label means: meningococcal conjugate vaccine given as trial control. The sequencing used peripheral blood, collected on day 0 of MenACWY control vaccination. Receptors were obtained from an adult in good health.

J is TRBJ2-6 and V is TRBV11-2, with D perhaps matching TRBD1 or TRBD2 (6 bases each). V gave up 0 bases and J gave up 3 bases, with 12 bases separating them. Germline-derived CDR1 and CDR2 are SGHAT and FQNNGV. The CDR3 spans 17 residues. The CDR3 loop is CASSLEGGYGGANVLTF. The CDR3 region has the DNA TGTGCCAGCAGCTTAGAAGGGGGGTACGGTGGGGCCAACGTCCTGACTTTC.

The chain links TRBV5-4 to TRBJ2-5; 8 bases align to TRBD1. The germline CDR1 and CDR2 sequences are SGHNT and YYREEE (reference sequence). The CDR3 is made up of 14 amino acids. Losses at the gene ends were 2 bases for V and 4 bases for J; bases not matched to a gene: 4. CDR3 residues: CASSFNRGAETQYF. As DNA, the CDR3 is TGTGCCAGCAGCTTTAACAGGGGGGCAGAGACCCAGTACTTC.

V and J are TRBV6-2 or TRBV6-3 and TRBJ2-2; D gene unclear. The germline CDR1 and CDR2 sequences are MNHEY and SVGEGT. V was cut by 1 base and J by 5 bases, with 8 bases left in between. CDR3 size: 14 residues. CDR3 protein: CASSYLVGTGELFF. The CDR3 DNA is TGTGCCAGCAGTTACTTGGTGGGGACCGGGGAGCTGTTTTTT.

This chain connects TRBV3-1 (or the pseudogene TRBV3-2) to TRBJ1-2; D is ambiguous. The CDR3 has 16 amino acids. V lost 0 bases and J lost 2, with 13 bases in between. Per germline, CDR1 LGHDT and CDR2 YNNKEL (reference sequence). CDR3 in DNA: TGTGCCAGCAGCCAAGATGGGAGGGCTGTGAACTATGGCTACACCTTC. It encodes CASSQDGRAVNYGYTF.

The chain combines TRBV6-1 with TRBJ2-1, with D hard to call. The CDR3 has 15 residues. Germline V CDR1 and CDR2: MNHNS, SASEGT. Between the trimmed V and J ends, which lost 2 bases and 9 bases, there was a span of 17 bases. The CDR3 protein is CASSEKRTMHGEQFF. In DNA form, the CDR3 reads TGTGCCAGCAGTGAAAAAAGGACCATGCATGGTGAGCAGTTCTTC.

This clone was recorded once. The chain links TRBV6-5 to TRBJ1-2, with 8 bases matching TRBD1. V lost 6 bases, J lost 7 bases, and 7 bases stayed unmatched. This CDR3 is built from 13 residues. Germline V CDR1 and CDR2: MNHEY, SVGAGI. CDR3 amino acids: CASSQDRGSGYTF. The CDR3 coding sequence is TGTGCCAGCAGCCAAGACAGGGGTAGTGGCTACACCTTC.

The rearrangement uses TRBV6-1 and TRBJ1-5; D ambiguous. The CDR3 sequence is 10 residues long. V lost 6 bases, J lost 7 bases, and 4 bases lay in between. Germline V CDR1 and CDR2: MNHNS, SASEGT. Here the CDR3 DNA reads TGTGCCAGCAGCAGGCAGCCCCAGCATTTT. Protein sequence: CASSRQPQHF.

The chain has TRBV5-1 and TRBJ1-2; D is uncertain. This CDR3 comprises 13 residues. Germline V gives CDR1 SGHRS, CDR2 YFSETQ. Trimming stripped 5 bases from V and 1 base from J, with 9 bases between. CDR3: CASSEEGNYGYTF. The CDR3 DNA reads TGCGCCAGCAGTGAAGAGGGTAACTATGGCTACACCTTC.

J is TRBJ2-1 and V is TRBV6-1; D remains unclear. The CDR3 has 12 residues. Between the trimmed V and J ends, which lost 0 bases and 8 bases, there was a span of 5 bases. The germline V gene encodes CDR1 MNHNS and CDR2 SASEGT. The CDR3 nucleotides read TGTGCCAGCAGTGAAGCGGGTCATGAGCAGTTCTTC. It is translated as CASSEAGHEQFF.

The count of this clone is one. J is TRBJ1-1 and V is TRBV12-3 or TRBV12-4; tentatively, D is TRBD1 (5 bases). V was clipped by 8 bases and J by 3 bases, with 13 bases between them. The CDR3 has 13 amino acids. The CDR3 DNA reads as TGTGCCAGCGGAGGGACGGGGTACACTGAAGCTTTCTTT. This codes for CASGGTGYTEAFF.